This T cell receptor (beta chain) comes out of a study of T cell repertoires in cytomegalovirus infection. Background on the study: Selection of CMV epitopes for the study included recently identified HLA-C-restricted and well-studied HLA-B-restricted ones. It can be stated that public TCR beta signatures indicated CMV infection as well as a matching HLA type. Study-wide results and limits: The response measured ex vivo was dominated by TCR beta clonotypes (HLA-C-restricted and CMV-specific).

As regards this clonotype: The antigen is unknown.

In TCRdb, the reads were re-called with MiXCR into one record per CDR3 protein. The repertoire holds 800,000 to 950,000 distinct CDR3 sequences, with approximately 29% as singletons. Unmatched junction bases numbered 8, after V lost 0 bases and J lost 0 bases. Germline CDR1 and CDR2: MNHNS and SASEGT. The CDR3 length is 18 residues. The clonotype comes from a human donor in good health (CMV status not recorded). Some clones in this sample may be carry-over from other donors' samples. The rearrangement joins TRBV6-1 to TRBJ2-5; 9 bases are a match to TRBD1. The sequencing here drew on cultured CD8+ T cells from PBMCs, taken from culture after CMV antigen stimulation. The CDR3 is CASSEAPPGQGNQETQYF. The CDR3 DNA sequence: TGTGCCAGCAGTGAAGCGCCTCCGGGACAGGGAAACCAAGAGACCCAGTACTTC.